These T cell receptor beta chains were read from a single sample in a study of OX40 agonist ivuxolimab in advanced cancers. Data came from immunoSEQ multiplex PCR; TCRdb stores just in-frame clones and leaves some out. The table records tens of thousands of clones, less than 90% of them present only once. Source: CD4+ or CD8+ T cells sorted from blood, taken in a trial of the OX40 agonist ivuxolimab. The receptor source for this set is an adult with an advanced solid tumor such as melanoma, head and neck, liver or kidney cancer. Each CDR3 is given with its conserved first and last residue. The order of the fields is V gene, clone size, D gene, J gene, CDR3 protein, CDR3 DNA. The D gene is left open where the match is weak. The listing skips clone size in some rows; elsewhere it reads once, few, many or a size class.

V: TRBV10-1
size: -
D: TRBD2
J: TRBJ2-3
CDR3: CASSGLAERGDTQYF
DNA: TGCGCCAGCTCGGGACTAGCGGAGCGGGGAGATACGCAGTATTTT

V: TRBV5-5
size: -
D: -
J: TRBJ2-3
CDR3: CASSYREVLNTQYF
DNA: TGTGCCAGCAGCTATCGGGAAGTGTTAAATACGCAGTATTTT

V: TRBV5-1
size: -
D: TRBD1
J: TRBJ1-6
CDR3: CASSFRDSDNSPLHF
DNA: TGCGCCAGCAGCTTCCGGGACAGTGACAATTCACCCCTCCACTTT

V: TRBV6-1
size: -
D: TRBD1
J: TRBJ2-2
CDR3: CASSEIRGSTGELFF
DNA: TGTGCCAGCAGTGAAATCAGGGGGAGCACCGGGGAGCTGTTTTTT

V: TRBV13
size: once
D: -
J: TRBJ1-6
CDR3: CASSTERVSPLHF
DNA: TGTGCCAGCTCGACCGAGAGGGTTTCACCCCTCCACTTT

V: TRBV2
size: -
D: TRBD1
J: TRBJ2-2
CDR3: CASSEGQGAGELFF
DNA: TGTGCCAGCAGTGAAGGTCAGGGGGCCGGGGAGCTGTTTTTT

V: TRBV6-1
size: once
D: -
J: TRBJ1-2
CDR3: CASSPSTGRDYGYTF
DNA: TGTGCCAGCAGTCCATCAACAGGGAGGGACTATGGCTACACCTTC

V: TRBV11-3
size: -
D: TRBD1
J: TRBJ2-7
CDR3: CASSLDGTGGDAYF
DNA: TGTGCCAGCAGCTTAGACGGGACAGGGGGCGATGCGTACTTC

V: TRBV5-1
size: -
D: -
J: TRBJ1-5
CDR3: CASSRGRDQPQHF
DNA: TGCGCCAGCAGCCGGGGCAGGGACCAGCCCCAGCATTTT

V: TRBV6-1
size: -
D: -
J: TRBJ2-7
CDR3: CASSRQSPYEQYF
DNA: TGTGCCAGCAGTAGACAGAGCCCCTACGAGCAGTACTTC

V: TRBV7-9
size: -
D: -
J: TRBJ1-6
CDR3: CASSQQVYNSPLHF
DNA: TGTGCCAGCAGCCAGCAGGTCTATAATTCACCCCTCCACTTT

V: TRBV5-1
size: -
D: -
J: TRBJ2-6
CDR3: CASSPSRDSYSGANVLTF
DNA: TGCGCCAGCAGCCCCTCCCGGGACTCGTACTCTGGGGCCAACGTCCTGACTTTC

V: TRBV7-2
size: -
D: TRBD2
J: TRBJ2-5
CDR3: CASSLLTSGGIQETQYF
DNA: TGTGCCAGCAGCTTACTAACTAGCGGGGGGATCCAAGAGACCCAGTACTTC

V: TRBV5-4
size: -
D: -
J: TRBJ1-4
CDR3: CASSATRGANEKLFF
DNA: TGTGCCAGCAGCGCGACGCGGGGAGCTAATGAAAAACTGTTTTTT

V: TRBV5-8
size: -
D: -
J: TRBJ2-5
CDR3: CASSLGDKTGETQYF
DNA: TGTGCCAGCAGCTTGGGGGACAAAACAGGAGAGACCCAGTACTTC

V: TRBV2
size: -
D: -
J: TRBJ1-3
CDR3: CASSVTDSGNTIYF
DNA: TGTGCCAGCAGTGTTACCGACAGTGGAAACACCATATATTTT

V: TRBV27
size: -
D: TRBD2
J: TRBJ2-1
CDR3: CASSVRGDGNEQFF
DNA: TGTGCCAGCAGTGTGCGGGGGGACGGCAATGAGCAGTTCTTC

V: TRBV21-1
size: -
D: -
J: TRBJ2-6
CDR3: CASSQKVWGFAAGANVLTF
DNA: -

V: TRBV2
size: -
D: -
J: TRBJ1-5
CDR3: CASSENGGAGGNQPQHF
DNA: TGTGCCAGCAGTGAGAACGGCGGGGCGGGGGGCAATCAGCCCCAGCATTTT

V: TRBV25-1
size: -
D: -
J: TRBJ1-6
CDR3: CASSESRGMGNSPLHF
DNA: TGTGCCAGCAGTGAATCTAGGGGAATGGGTAATTCACCCCTCCACTTT

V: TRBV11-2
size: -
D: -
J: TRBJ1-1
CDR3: CASSLGPGQWSAEAFF
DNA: TGTGCCAGCAGCTTAGGCCCTGGACAGTGGTCGGCCGAAGCTTTCTTT

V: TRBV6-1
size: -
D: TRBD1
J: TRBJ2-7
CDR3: CATDRGGSYEQYF
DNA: TGTGCCACCGACAGGGGGGGGTCCTACGAGCAGTACTTC

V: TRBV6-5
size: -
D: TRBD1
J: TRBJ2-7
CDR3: CASSYGTGLSEQYF
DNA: TGTGCCAGCAGTTACGGGACAGGGTTATCCGAGCAGTACTTC

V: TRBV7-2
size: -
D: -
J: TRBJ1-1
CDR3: CASSLDRQREAFF
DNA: TGTGCCAGCAGCTTAGACCGACAGCGTGAAGCTTTCTTT

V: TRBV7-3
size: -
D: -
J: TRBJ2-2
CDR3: CASSLTSVTGELFF
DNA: TGTGCCAGCAGCTTAACGTCGGTGACCGGGGAGCTGTTTTTT

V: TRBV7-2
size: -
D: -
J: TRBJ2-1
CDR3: CASSETVSPYNEQFF
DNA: TGTGCCAGCAGCGAGACAGTCAGCCCCTACAATGAGCAGTTCTTC

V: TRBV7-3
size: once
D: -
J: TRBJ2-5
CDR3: CASSSTGFQETQYF
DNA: TGTGCCAGCAGCTCTACCGGGTTCCAAGAGACCCAGTACTTC

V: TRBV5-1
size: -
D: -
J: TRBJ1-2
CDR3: CASAPQGSNGYTF
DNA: TGCGCCAGCGCCCCACAGGGTAGTAATGGCTACACCTTC

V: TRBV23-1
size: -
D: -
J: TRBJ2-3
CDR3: CASSQARGGRTDTQYF
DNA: TGCGCCAGCAGTCAAGCGAGAGGGGGTCGCACAGATACGCAGTATTTT

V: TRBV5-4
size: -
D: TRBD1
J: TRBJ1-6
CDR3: CASSLSRTGDAPLHF
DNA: TGTGCCAGCAGCTTGTCGAGGACAGGGGATGCACCCCTCCACTTT

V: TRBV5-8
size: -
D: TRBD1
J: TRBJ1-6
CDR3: CASRDRVNSPLHF
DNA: TGTGCCAGCAGGGACAGGGTTAATTCACCCCTCCACTTT

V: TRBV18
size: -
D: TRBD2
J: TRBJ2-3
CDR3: CASSRGTSGSTDTQYF
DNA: TGTGCCAGCTCACGTGGGACTAGCGGGAGCACAGATACGCAGTATTTT